In its sample, the clone carrying this T cell receptor (beta chain) was seen a few times. Antigen unknown. CDR3 length: 14 residues. Deletions cut 5 bases from V and 7 bases from J, with 17 bases between. The V gene's germline CDR1 is DFQATT and CDR2 SNEGSKA (reference sequence). This sample stems from a study of identical twins. Study-level results: Modelling approaches yielded underestimates of out-of-frame TCR alpha sharing between monozygotic twins. Donors were not followed over many years; analysis was cross-sectional.

TCRdb re-called the 5' RACE reads through MiXCR, storing one row per CDR3 protein. This repertoire shows about 520,000 distinct CDR3 sequences, around 20% found once; its top ten account for 0.91%. In addition, the sample was reused for a study of T cells expressing NK-cell markers. That source adds: Researchers got TCR beta repertoires out of sorted CD3+CD56+NKG2C+, CD3+CD56+NKG2C- and CD3+CD56-NKG2C+ T cells. Within the sequenced cohort of eight donors, seven exhibited HCMV seropositivity and one was seronegative.

Sequencing was carried out using CD4+ T cells sorted from blood. The chain is built from TRBV20-1 and TRBJ1-4; D is unclear. The TCR originated in a woman under 30 in good health. This chain's CDR3 is CSALPRAGGEKLFF. The CDR3 DNA reads as TGCAGTGCTCTGCCGCGGGCCGGAGGTGAAAAACTGTTTTTT.